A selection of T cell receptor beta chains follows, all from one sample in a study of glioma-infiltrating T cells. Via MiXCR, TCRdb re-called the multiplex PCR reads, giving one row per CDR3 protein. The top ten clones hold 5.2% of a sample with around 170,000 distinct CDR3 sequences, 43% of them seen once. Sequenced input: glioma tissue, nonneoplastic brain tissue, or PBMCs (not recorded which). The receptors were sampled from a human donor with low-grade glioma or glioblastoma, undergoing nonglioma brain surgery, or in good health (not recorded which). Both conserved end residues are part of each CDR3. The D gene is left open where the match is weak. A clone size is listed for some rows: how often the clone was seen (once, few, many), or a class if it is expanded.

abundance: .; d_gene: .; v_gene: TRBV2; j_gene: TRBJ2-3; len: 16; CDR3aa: CASSSTPTTFTDTQYF; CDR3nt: TGTGCCAGCAGTTCCACACCCACTACTTTCACAGATACGCAGTATTTT
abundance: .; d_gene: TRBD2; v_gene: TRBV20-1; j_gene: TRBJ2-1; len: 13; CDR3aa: CSARLPGLAEQFF; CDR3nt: TGCAGTGCTAGACTTCCGGGACTAGCGGAGCAGTTCTTC
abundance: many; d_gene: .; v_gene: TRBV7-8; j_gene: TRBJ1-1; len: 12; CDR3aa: CAIGTLNTEAFF; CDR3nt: TGTGCCATCGGGACCTTGAACACTGAAGCTTTCTTT
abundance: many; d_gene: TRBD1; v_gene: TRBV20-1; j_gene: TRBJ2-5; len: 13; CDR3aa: CSATDRGQETQYF; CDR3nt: TGCAGTGCGACCGACAGGGGACAAGAGACCCAGTACTTC
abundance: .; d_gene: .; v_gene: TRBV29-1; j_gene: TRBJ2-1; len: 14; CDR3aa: CSVQKEGVNDEQFF; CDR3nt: TGCAGCGTCCAAAAGGAGGGAGTTAACGATGAGCAGTTCTTC
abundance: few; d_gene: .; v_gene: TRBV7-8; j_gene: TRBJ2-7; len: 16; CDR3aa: CASSAGRRTTLYEQYF; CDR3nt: TGTGCCAGCAGCGCCGGACGGAGGACGACCCTCTACGAGCAGTACTTC
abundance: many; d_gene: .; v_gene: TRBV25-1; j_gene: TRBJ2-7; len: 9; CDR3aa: CASSNEQYF; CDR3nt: TGTGCCAGCAGTAACGAGCAGTACTTC
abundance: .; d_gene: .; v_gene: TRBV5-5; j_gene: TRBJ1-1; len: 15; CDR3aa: CASSLGTSPGTEAFF; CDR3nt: TGTGCCAGCAGCTTGGGCACCAGCCCGGGGACTGAAGCTTTCTTT
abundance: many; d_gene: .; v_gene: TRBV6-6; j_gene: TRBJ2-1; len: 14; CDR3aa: CASSYSREVNEQFF; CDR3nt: TGTGCCAGCAGTTACTCGAGGGAAGTCAATGAGCAGTTCTTC
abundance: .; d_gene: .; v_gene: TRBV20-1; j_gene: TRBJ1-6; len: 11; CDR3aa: CISRGQGSLHF; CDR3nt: TGCATTTCTAGGGGTCAGGGTTCCCTCCACTTT
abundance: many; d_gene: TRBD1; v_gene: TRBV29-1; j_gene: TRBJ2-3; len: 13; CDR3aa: CSAGRGHTDTQYF; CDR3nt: TGCAGCGCAGGCAGGGGGCATACAGATACGCAGTATTTT
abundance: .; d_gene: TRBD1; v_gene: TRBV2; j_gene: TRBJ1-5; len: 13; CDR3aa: CASSTGGTQPQHF; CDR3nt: TGTGCCAGCAGTACAGGGGGGACTCAGCCCCAGCATTTT
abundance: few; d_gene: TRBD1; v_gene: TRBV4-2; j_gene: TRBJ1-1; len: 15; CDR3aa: CASSQGQGARTEAFF; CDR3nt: TGTGCCAGCAGCCAAGGACAGGGGGCGCGCACTGAAGCTTTCTTT
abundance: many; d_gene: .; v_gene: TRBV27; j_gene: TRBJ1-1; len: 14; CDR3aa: CASSPDRLRTEAFF; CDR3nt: TGTGCCAGCAGTCCGGACCGTCTTCGTACTGAAGCTTTCTTT
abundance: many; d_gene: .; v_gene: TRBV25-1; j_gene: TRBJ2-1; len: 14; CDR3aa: CASSDPHSYNEQFF; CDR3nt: TGTGCCAGCAGTGATCCCCACTCCTACAATGAGCAGTTCTTC
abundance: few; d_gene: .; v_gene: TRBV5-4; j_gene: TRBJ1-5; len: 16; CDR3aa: CASSHGGDNSNQPQHF; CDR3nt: TGTGCCAGCAGCCACGGTGGAGACAATAGCAATCAGCCCCAGCATTTT
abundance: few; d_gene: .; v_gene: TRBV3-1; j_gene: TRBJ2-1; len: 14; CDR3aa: CASSQADRGDEQFF; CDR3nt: TGTGCCAGCAGCCAAGCGGACCGAGGGGATGAGCAGTTCTTC
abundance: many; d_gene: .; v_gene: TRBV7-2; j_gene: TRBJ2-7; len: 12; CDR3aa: CASSLSDYEQYF; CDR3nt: TGTGCCAGCAGCTTATCCGACTACGAGCAGTACTTC
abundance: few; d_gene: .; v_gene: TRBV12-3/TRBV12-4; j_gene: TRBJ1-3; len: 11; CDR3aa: CASSFKNTIYF; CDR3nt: TGTGCCAGCAGTTTTAAAAACACCATATATTTT
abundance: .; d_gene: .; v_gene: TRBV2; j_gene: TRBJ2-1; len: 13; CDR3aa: CASSEVRNNEKFF; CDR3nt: TGTGCCAGCAGTGAGGTTAGAAACAATGAGAAGTTCTTC
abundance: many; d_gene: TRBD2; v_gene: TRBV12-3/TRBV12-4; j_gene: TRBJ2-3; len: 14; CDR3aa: CASSGLVGTDTQYF; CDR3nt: TGTGCCAGCAGCGGACTAGTGGGCACAGATACGCAGTATTTT
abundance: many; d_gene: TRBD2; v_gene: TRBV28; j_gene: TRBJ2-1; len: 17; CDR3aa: CASTMLLAGVGGNEQFF; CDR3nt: TGTGCCAGCACCATGCTGCTAGCGGGAGTGGGGGGGAATGAGCAGTTCTTC
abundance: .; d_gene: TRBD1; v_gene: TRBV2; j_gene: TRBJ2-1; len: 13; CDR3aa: CASTADRGNEKFF; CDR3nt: TGTGCCAGCACCGCGGACAGGGGCAATGAGAAGTTCTTC
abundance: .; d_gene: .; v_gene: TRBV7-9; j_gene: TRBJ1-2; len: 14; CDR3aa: CASSPTTRDYGYTF; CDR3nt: TGTGCCAGCAGCCCTACCACCAGGGACTATGGATACACCTTC
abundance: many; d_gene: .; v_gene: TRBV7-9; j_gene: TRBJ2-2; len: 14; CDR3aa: CASSLISAAGELFF; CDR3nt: TGTGCCAGCAGCTTAATTAGCGCGGCAGGCGAGCTGTTTTTT
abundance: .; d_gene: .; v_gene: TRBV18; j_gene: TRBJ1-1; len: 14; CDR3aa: CASSRQNSGAEAFF; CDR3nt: TGTGCCAGCTCTCGACAGAACTCGGGGGCTGAAGCTTTCTTT
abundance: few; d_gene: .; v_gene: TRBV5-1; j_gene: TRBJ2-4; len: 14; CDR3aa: CASSSDRSKNIQYF; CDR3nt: TGCGCCAGCAGCTCTGACAGGAGCAAAAACATTCAGTACTTC
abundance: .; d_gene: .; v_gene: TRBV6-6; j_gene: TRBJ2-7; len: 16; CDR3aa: CASSYSMSQVCYEQYF; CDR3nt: TGTGCCAGCAGTTACTCGATGTCACAGGTCTGCTACGAGCAGTACTTC
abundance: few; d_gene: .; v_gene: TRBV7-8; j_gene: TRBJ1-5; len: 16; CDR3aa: CASSLTGGLGNQPQHF; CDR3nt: TGTGCCAGCAGCTTAACCGGGGGGTTAGGCAATCAGCCCCAGCATTTT
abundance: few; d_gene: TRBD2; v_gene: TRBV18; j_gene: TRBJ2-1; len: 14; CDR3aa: CASSQKREVNEQFF; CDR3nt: TGTGCCAGCTCACAAAAGCGGGAGGTAAATGAGCAGTTCTTC
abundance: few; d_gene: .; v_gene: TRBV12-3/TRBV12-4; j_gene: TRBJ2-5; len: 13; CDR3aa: CASSTRERETQYF; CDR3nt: TGTGCCAGCAGTACCAGGGAGCGGGAGACCCAGTACTTC
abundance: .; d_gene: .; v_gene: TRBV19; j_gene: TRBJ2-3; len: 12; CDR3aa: CASSKGEYTQYF; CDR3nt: TGTGCCAGTAGTAAGGGAGAATATACGCAGTATTTT
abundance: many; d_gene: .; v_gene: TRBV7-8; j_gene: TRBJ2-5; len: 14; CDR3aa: CASSLGSEKETQYF; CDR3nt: TGTGCCAGCAGCTTAGGGTCAGAAAAAGAGACCCAGTACTTC
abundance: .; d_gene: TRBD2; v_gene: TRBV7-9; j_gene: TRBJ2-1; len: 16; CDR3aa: CASSSPSLAGGGEQFF; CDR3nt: TGTGCCAGCAGCTCCCCCTCTCTAGCGGGAGGTGGAGAGCAGTTCTTC
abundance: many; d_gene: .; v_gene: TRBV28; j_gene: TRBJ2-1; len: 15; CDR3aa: CASSFRPSSYNEQFF; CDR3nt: TGTGCCAGCAGTTTCCGCCCCAGCTCCTACAATGAGCAGTTCTTC
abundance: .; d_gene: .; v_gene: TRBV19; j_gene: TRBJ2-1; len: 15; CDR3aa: CASSISTGLYNEQFF; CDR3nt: TGTGCCAGTAGTATTTCTACAGGTTTGTACAATGAGCAGTTCTTC
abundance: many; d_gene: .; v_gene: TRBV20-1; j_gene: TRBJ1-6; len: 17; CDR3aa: CSAEESGQGSYNSPLHF; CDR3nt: TGCAGTGCCGAAGAATCAGGGCAGGGATCCTATAATTCACCCCTCCACTTT
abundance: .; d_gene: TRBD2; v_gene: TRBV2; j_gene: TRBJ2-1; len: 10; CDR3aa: CASSGEGMFF; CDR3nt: TGTGCCAGCAGTGGGGAGGGCATGTTCTTC
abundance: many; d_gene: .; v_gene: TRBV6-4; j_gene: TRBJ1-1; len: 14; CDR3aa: CASSDSSRGTEAFF; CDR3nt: TGTGCCAGCAGTGACTCGAGTCGGGGCACTGAAGCTTTCTTT
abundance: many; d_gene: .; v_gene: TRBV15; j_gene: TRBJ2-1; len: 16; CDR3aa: CATSSPLGHYYDEQFF; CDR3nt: TGTGCCACCAGCAGTCCCTTGGGACATTATTACGATGAGCAGTTCTTC
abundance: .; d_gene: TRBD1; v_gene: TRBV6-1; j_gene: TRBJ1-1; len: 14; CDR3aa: CAILQGGMNTEAFF; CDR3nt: TGTGCCATCTTGCAGGGGGGTATGAACACTGAAGCTTTCTTT
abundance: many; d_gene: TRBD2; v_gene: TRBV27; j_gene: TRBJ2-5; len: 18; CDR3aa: CASSLTGGLAGVEETQYF; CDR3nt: TGTGCCAGCAGTTTAACTGGGGGACTAGCGGGAGTTGAAGAGACCCAGTACTTC
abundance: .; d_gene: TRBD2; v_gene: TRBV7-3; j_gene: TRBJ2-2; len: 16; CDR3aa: CASSLGLAGGIGELFF; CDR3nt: TGTGCCAGCAGCTTGGGACTAGCGGGAGGTATCGGGGAGCTGTTTTTT
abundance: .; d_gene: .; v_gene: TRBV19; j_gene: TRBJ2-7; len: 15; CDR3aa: CASTPGRPGSDEQYF; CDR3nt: TGTGCCAGTACCCCAGGTCGGCCGGGTTCGGACGAGCAGTACTTC
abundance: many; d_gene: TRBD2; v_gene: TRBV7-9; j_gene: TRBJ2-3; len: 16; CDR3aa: CASSPGTSGKEDTQYF; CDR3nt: TGTGCCAGCAGCCCCGGGACTAGCGGGAAGGAAGATACGCAGTATTTT
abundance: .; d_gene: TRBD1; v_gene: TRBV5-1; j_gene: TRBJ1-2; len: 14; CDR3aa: CASSTKTGGTGYTF; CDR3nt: TGCGCCAGCAGCACGAAGACAGGGGGCACGGGCTACACCTTC
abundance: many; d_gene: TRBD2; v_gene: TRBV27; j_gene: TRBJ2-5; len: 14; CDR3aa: CASSPSGRRETQYF; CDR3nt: TGTGCCAGCTCCCCCAGCGGGAGGAGGGAGACCCAGTACTTC
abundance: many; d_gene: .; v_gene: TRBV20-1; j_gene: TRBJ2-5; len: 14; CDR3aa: CSLRGDGNQETQYF; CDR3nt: TGCAGTCTTAGGGGGGACGGTAACCAAGAGACCCAGTACTTC
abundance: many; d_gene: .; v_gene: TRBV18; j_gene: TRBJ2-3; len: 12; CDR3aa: CASSPGPETQYF; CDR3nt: TGTGCCAGCTCACCAGGGCCCGAAACGCAGTATTTT
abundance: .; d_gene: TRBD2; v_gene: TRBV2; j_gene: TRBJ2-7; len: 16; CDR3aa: CASSEGRLADAYEQYF; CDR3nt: TGTGCCAGCAGTGAAGGACGACTAGCGGACGCCTACGAGCAGTACTTC
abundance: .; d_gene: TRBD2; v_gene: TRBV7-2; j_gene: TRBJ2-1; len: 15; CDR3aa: CASSLELAGGDEQFF; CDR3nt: TGTGCCAGCAGCTTAGAACTAGCGGGAGGGGATGAGCAGTTCTTC
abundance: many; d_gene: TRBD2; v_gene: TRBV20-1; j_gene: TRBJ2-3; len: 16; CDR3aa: CSAPPRLAGWADTQYF; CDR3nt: TGCAGTGCCCCCCCACGCCTAGCGGGTTGGGCAGATACGCAGTATTTT
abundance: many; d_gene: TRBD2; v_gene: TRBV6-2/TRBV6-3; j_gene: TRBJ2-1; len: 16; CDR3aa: CASSYPRLAGENEQFF; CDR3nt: TGTGCCAGCAGTTACCCTAGACTAGCGGGAGAAAATGAGCAGTTCTTC
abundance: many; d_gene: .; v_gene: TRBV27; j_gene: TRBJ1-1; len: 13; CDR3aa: CASSLRENTEAFF; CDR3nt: TGTGCCAGCAGTTTACGGGAGAACACTGAAGCTTTCTTT
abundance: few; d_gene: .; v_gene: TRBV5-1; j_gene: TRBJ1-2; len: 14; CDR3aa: CASSLGHLDYGYTF; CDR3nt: TGCGCCAGCAGCTTGGGACACCTAGACTATGGCTACACCTTC